The following is a T cell receptor (beta chain) sequence with its context. Losses at the gene ends were 5 bases for V and 1 base for J; bases not matched to a gene: 8. Germline V lookup: CDR1 SGHAT, CDR2 FQNNGV. CDR3 size: 18 residues. The data originate from a study of blood T cell repertoires in COVID-19. Across the whole study: Spain, Italy and the United States supplied samples that represented acute and convalescent COVID-19. Sources were T cells, B-cell-depleted T cells, or PBMCs; the material itself was cDNA or gDNA.

Per the study methods: It was from reference gene primer amplification that nucleated cell counts were estimated. Clones were sequenced by immunoSEQ multiplex PCR, and TCRdb holds only the in-frame ones, with some missing. V and J calls and clone size are given by that table; D and trimming were obtained from the DNA. The table lists some 200,000 clones, around 81% of them singletons. The chain combines TRBV11-2 with TRBJ2-6; 10 bases line up with TRBD1. This receptor was taken from a woman aged 70 to 79 with acute or convalescent COVID-19. The sequencing input was peripheral blood. CDR3 nucleotides: TGTGCCAGCAGCCCAACAGGGACAGGGGTGTCTGGGGCCAACGTCCTGACTTTC. Translating gives CASSPTGTGVSGANVLTF. The variable domain in full, with the rest retrieved from reference TRBV11-2 and TRBJ2-6, is EAGVAQSPRYKIIEKRQSVAFWCNPISGHATLYWYQQILGQGPKLLIQFQNNGVVDDSQLPKDRFSAERLKGVDSTLKIQPAKLEDSAVYLCASSPTGTGVSGANVLTFGAGSRLTVL.